A selection of T cell receptor beta chains follows, all from one sample in a study of shared clonotypes between healthy human individuals. Clones were read by immunoSEQ multiplex PCR, and TCRdb kept only the in-frame ones, dropping some. Among about a million clones listed, 77% were seen once. Sequencing used memory CD4+ T cells from PBMCs. These receptors were obtained from a man aged 18 to 29 in good health. Some clones in this sample may be carry-over from other donors' samples. Both conserved end residues are part of each CDR3. Fields, in order: clone size, V gene, J gene, D gene, CDR3 DNA, CDR3 protein. The D gene is left open where the match is weak. Size is omitted from some rows. Given values are once, few, many or a class for expanded clones.

NA,TRBV5-1,TRBJ2-7,TRBD2,TGCGCCAGCAGCGTCGGGACTAGCGGGAGTTTTACCTACGAGCAGTACTTC,CASSVGTSGSFTYEQYF
NA,TRBV18,TRBJ2-1,NA,TGTGCCAGCTCATGGACCCTGGGGTACAATGAGCAGTTCTTC,CASSWTLGYNEQFF
many,TRBV5-1,TRBJ2-1,TRBD2,TGCGCCAGCAGCTGGACTAGCGGGAGCAATGAGCAGTTCTTC,CASSWTSGSNEQFF
once,TRBV5-1,TRBJ1-5,NA,TGCGCCAGCAGCCGGGATATAAATCAGCCCCAGCATTTT,CASSRDINQPQHF
NA,TRBV7-2,TRBJ2-7,NA,TGTGCCAGCAGCTTAGCATACCCCAGCTCCTACGAGCAGTACTTC,CASSLAYPSSYEQYF
NA,TRBV29-1,TRBJ2-5,NA,TGCAGCGTTGGCACGGGGCGGGGAATAGAGACCCAGTACTTC,CSVGTGRGIETQYF
NA,TRBV2,TRBJ1-5,NA,TGTGCCAGCAGTGAGGGCAGCACTGGGAATCAGCCCCAGCATTTT,CASSEGSTGNQPQHF
NA,TRBV9,TRBJ1-1,TRBD1,TGTGCCAGCAGCGTGAGGACAGGCCCCTTTGAAGCTTTCTTT,CASSVRTGPFEAFF
NA,TRBV5-8,TRBJ2-1,NA,TGTGCCAGCAGCTTACGACTAGATTCTGAGCAGTTCTTC,CASSLRLDSEQFF
NA,TRBV27,TRBJ2-3,NA,TGTGCCAGCAGTTTTCGGCGGAAGGGGGATACGCAGTATTTT,CASSFRRKGDTQYF
NA,TRBV28,TRBJ1-2,NA,TGTGCCAGCAGTTTACCGGGGCTCGGAGATGGCTACACCTTC,CASSLPGLGDGYTF
NA,TRBV2,TRBJ1-1,NA,TGTGCCAGCAGTGCGACGGTAACCCAAATGAACACTGAAGCTTTCTTT,CASSATVTQMNTEAFF
once,TRBV7-8,TRBJ2-1,TRBD2,TGTGCCAGCAGCTTAGGGGTAGCGGGGAGCTACAATGAGCAGTTCTTC,CASSLGVAGSYNEQFF
once,TRBV28,TRBJ2-5,NA,TGTGCCAGCAGTCAACTTTGGGGGGAGACCCAGTACTTC,CASSQLWGETQYF
many,TRBV11-2,TRBJ1-5,TRBD1,TGTGCCAGCAGCTTTACAGGGGCCAATCAGCCCCAGCATTTT,CASSFTGANQPQHF
NA,TRBV27,TRBJ2-3,NA,TGTGCCAGCAGACCCGGGACTCTCCCCCGTACGCAGTATTTT,CASRPGTLPRTQYF
NA,TRBV5-1,TRBJ2-1,NA,TGCGCCAGCAGCTTGGCCGGACACAACAATGAGCAGTTCTTC,CASSLAGHNNEQFF
NA,TRBV7-8,TRBJ1-5,NA,TGTGCCAGCAGCTTAGGCCTCAATCAGCCCCAGCATTTT,CASSLGLNQPQHF
NA,TRBV2,TRBJ2-5,NA,TGTGCCAGCAGTGGAGGCAGCTGGCGGACACAAGAGACCCAGTACTTC,CASSGGSWRTQETQYF
NA,TRBV5-1,TRBJ2-2,TRBD2,TGCGCCAGCAGCTTGGGCGGGAGTGTCGGGGAGCTGTTTTTT,CASSLGGSVGELFF
NA,TRBV7-8,TRBJ2-2,NA,TGTGCCAGCAGCTTACCTGCGGGATACACCGGGGAGCTGTTTTTT,CASSLPAGYTGELFF
NA,TRBV6-1,TRBJ1-3,TRBD1,TGTGCCAGTGGGGACAGTCGATCTGGAAACACCATATATTTT,CASGDSRSGNTIYF
NA,TRBV4-2,TRBJ2-5,NA,TGTGCCAGCAGCCAAGATCGGGGGCTCTTAGAGACCCAGTACTTC,CASSQDRGLLETQYF
few,TRBV4-2,TRBJ2-1,NA,TGTGCCAGCAGCCCGGGCATAGGGTTGTACAATGAGCAGTTCTTC,CASSPGIGLYNEQFF
NA,TRBV28,TRBJ2-2,NA,TGTGCCAGCACCCCACAGGGCCTAGCGAACACCGGGGAGCTGTTTTTT,CASTPQGLANTGELFF